The clone carrying this T cell receptor (beta chain) came up a few times. The antigen remains undetermined. This table comes from immunoSEQ multiplex PCR, and its TCRdb copy is limited to in-frame clones, with some not included. The sample has around 17,000 clones; 50% to 75% are singletons. The data belong to a study of T cell repertoires in ileal Crohn's disease. About the study: Patients had a median approximately 7.2-year disease duration, and less than 40% were active smokers. Surgery for a complication: stricturing in around 60%, penetrating in 39%. Overall study results and limits: All patients with clonality above 26.8% had endoscopic recurrence.

The V gene's germline CDR1 is MGHRA and CDR2 YSYEKL. The CDR3 runs 16 residues. Trimming at V came to 3 bases and at J to 5 bases, leaving 7 bases not matched to a gene. Source material: ileal tissue. The chain combines TRBV4-1 with TRBJ2-5, with TRBD2 identical over 12 bases. This clonotype was obtained from an adult with Crohn's disease. The CDR3 coding sequence is TGCGCCAGCAGCCATGTTCTAGCGGGAGGGCCGGAGACCCAGTACTTC. Translation gives CASSHVLAGGPETQYF.